One sample yielded the 27 T cell receptor beta chains listed below, sequenced in a study of chemoradiotherapy in HPV16-positive cancers (dated by TCRdb to the early 2020s). Libraries were built with the immunoSEQ multiplex PCR assay. This immuneACCESS table, as held by TCRdb, lists in-frame sequences with V and J called but not all clones. Of the missing ones, under half trace to an unresolved V gene in checked studies; the others have no known cause. This sample holds 30,000 to 40,000 clones; 92% were observed only once. The leading ten clones occupy more than 3% of the sample. The material sequenced was blood, taken from a patient who underwent chemoradiotherapy. These receptors were taken from a human donor with HPV-associated anogenital cancer.

The chain links TRBV12-5 to TRBJ2-5, with TRBD1 identical over 8 bases. Germline CDR1 and CDR2: LGHNT and FRNRAP. Unmatched junction bases numbered 14, after V lost 1 base and J lost 4 bases. The CDR3 is 18 residues long. The CDR3 here is CASGLAGTGNPKRETQYF. The CDR3 nucleotides are TGTGCTAGTGGTTTGGCCGGGACAGGTAACCCGAAAAGAGAGACCCAGTACTTC. Supplemented by reference TRBV12-5 and TRBJ2-5, the full variable domain reads DARVTQTPRHKVTEMGQEVTMRCQPILGHNTVFWYRQTMMQGLELLAYFRNRAPLDDSGMPKDRFSAEMPDATLATLKIQPSEPRDSAVYFCASGLAGTGNPKRETQYFGPGTRLLVL.

This clone was counted only a few times. This chain links TRBV4-1 with TRBJ2-2, with 12 bases identical to TRBD2. Germline-derived CDR1 and CDR2 are MGHRA and YSYEKL. This CDR3 has 15 amino acids. V gave up 3 bases and J gave up 6 bases; unmatched junction bases: 2. CDR3 loop: CASSQWTSGAGELFF. CDR3 nucleotide sequence: TGCGCCAGCAGCCAGTGGACTAGCGGGGCCGGGGAGCTGTTTTTT.

The chain is built from TRBV5-5 and TRBJ2-7, with 11 positions matching TRBD2. The CDR3 covers 15 residues. The germline V gene encodes CDR1 SGHKS and CDR2 YYEKEE (reference sequence). Trimming removed 1 base from V and 4 bases from J; junction bases left unmatched: 4. The CDR3 sequence is CASSLRPSGGYEQYF. DNA for the CDR3: TGTGCCAGCAGCTTGCGGCCTAGCGGGGGGTACGAGCAGTACTTC.

The chain is built from TRBV10-3 and TRBJ1-3; D not certain. Germline V CDR1 and CDR2: ENHRY, SYGVKD. The CDR3 is 14 residues long. V was clipped by 4 bases and J by 11 bases, with 18 bases between them. CDR3 DNA: TGTGCCATCAGTGGGCGCATAGCTTGGTGCGCCATATATTTT. It yields the protein CAISGRIAWCAIYF.

The rearrangement links TRBV9 to TRBJ1-3; no reliable D call. The V end was cut by 6 bases, the J end by 4 bases, with 11 bases between. CDR3 length: 13 amino acids. Germline CDR1 is SGDLS and CDR2 is YYNGEE. Written as DNA, the CDR3 is TGTGCCAGCACATCGGGATCCGGAAACACCATATATTTT. Amino acid sequence: CASTSGSGNTIYF.

This sequence joins TRBV6-7 and TRBJ2-1, with TRBD2 identical over 8 bases. Being an ORF, TRBV6-7 has a function that is uncertain. The CDR3 is 16 residues long. Trimming cost V 11 bases and J 0 bases; bases outside gene matches: 12. The CDR3 DNA sequence: TGTGCCGTGCAGCGGGGGTCCGGTTGCTCCTACAATGAGCAGTTCTTC. Residues: CAVQRGSGCSYNEQFF.

The genes are TRBV7-9 and TRBJ2-5, with D possibly TRBD2 on 6 matching bases. Trimming removed 5 bases at V and 4 bases at J, with 14 bases between. This CDR3 is 14 amino acids long. The germline V gene encodes CDR1 SEHNR and CDR2 FQNEAQ (reference sequence). CDR3 coding DNA: TGTGCCAGCAGCCCCCTGGGGGGAGGAGAGACCCAGTACTTC. Its translation: CASSPLGGGETQYF.

The chain employs TRBV18 and TRBJ1-2, with D perhaps matching TRBD1 (6 bases). CDR1 and CDR2 (germline): KGHSH, LQKENI. The CDR3 is 14 residues long. With 3 bases removed from V and 4 bases from J, the gap between germline ends came to 12 bases. CDR3 amino acids: CASSPLDRPYGYTF. CDR3 nucleotide sequence: TGTGCCAGCTCACCTTTGGACAGACCCTATGGCTACACCTTC.

This sequence joins TRBV4-1 and TRBJ2-1, with TRBD2 as a possible D gene (6 bases). CDR3 length: 11 amino acids. V gave up 4 bases and J gave up 8 bases, with 6 bases separating them. The germline gives CDR1 MGHRA, CDR2 YSYEKL. CDR3 sequence: CASSRGDEQFF. As DNA, the CDR3 is TGCGCCAGCAGCCGCGGGGATGAGCAGTTCTTC.

The chain uses TRBV7-2 and TRBJ1-6; no clear D gene. Trimming removed 8 bases from V and 6 bases from J, with 17 bases in between. This CDR3 is built from 15 residues. CDR1 is SGHTA, CDR2 FQGNSA, per germline. This CDR3 is CASGVRLAGNSPLHF. The CDR3 nucleotides read TGTGCCAGCGGGGTCAGACTAGCGGGTAATTCACCCCTCCACTTT.

CDR3 residues: CASGWMNTEAFF. In DNA form, the CDR3 reads TGTGCCAGCGGATGGATGAACACTGAAGCTTTCTTT. This chain uses TRBV7-9 with TRBJ1-1, with unresolved D. Between the trimmed V and J ends, which lost 8 bases and 0 bases, there was a span of 7 bases. The CDR3 is made up of 12 amino acids. The germline V gene encodes CDR1 SEHNR and CDR2 FQNEAQ (reference sequence).

The chain carries TRBV11-2 and TRBJ1-6, with 8 bases fitting TRBD1. V trimming: 6 bases; J trimming: 6 bases; junction bases outside the gene matches: 7. CDR1 is SGHAT, CDR2 FQNNGV, per germline. This CDR3 is built from 15 residues. CDR3 nucleotides: TGTGCCAGCAGACCCCGGGACAGGAGTAATTCACCCCTCCACTTT. This gives the protein CASRPRDRSNSPLHF.

The chain is built from TRBV11-3 and TRBJ2-5, with TRBD1 identical over 7 bases. V lost 5 bases and J lost 5; bases outside the gene matches: 8. Germline CDR1 and CDR2: SGHNT and YENEEA. This CDR3 is 14 amino acids long. For the CDR3, the DNA is TGTGCCAGCAGCAACCGACAGGGAGAGGAGACCCAGTACTTC. Protein sequence: CASSNRQGEETQYF.

A single count supports this clone. The chain employs TRBV29-1 and TRBJ2-1; D is possibly TRBD1 (5 bases). The CDR3 totals 13 residues. Germline V CDR1 and CDR2: SQVTM, ANQGSEA. Between the trimmed V and J ends, which lost 6 bases and 0 bases, there was a span of 9 bases. The CDR3 region has the DNA TGCAGCGTGTCAGGGCACTCCTACAATGAGCAGTTCTTC. Its translation is CSVSGHSYNEQFF.

This clone showed up just once. The rearrangement joins TRBV7-9 to TRBJ2-2; 8 bases are shared with TRBD1. CDR1 is SEHNR, CDR2 FQNEAQ, per germline (reference sequence). This CDR3 region has 16 residues. J gave up 2 bases and V 8 bases, and 10 bases lay outside the gene matches. CDR3 sequence reads: CASARQGSLNTGELFF. The CDR3 region has the DNA TGTGCCAGCGCAAGACAGGGGTCTTTAAACACCGGGGAGCTGTTTTTT.

The CDR3 DNA reads TGTGCCAGCAGCTCTTGGGTGGAACAAGAGACCCAGTACTTC. This translates into CASSSWVEQETQYF. The chain has TRBV5-4 and TRBJ2-5; D is uncertain. Per the germline V gene, CDR1 is SGHNT and CDR2 is YYREEE (reference sequence). The length of the CDR3 is 14 residues. The V and J ends lost 3 bases and 2 bases respectively, with 11 bases between them.

This chain joins TRBV7-2 and TRBJ2-7; possibly TRBD1 for D (6 bases). This CDR3 has 16 amino acids. Looked up from germline, CDR1 is SGHTA and CDR2 is FQGNSA. Between the trimmed V and J ends, which lost 5 bases and 3 bases, there was a span of 20 bases. The CDR3 spells CASSPQTGHLIYEQYF. CDR3 DNA sequence: TGTGCCAGCAGCCCCCAGACGGGACATCTAATCTACGAGCAGTACTTC.

The chain recombines TRBV4-1 with TRBJ1-2; the D is unclear. The V end was cut by 0 bases, the J end by 2 bases, with 13 bases between. This CDR3 is built from 16 residues. Germline V gene sequence: CDR1 MGHRA, CDR2 YSYEKL. CDR3 sequence: CASSQESSAYNYGYTF. CDR3 nucleotides: TGCGCCAGCAGCCAAGAGAGTTCGGCCTACAACTATGGCTACACCTTC.

The rearrangement links TRBV7-9 to TRBJ1-2, with D hard to call. V dropped 5 bases and J dropped 7 bases, with 20 bases sitting between them. Germline values: CDR1 SEHNR, CDR2 FQNEAQ (reference sequence). The CDR3 has 15 residues. CDR3: CASSTDNPTGSGYTF. In DNA form, the CDR3 reads TGTGCCAGCAGCACTGATAACCCGACGGGGAGTGGCTACACCTTC.

The CDR3 region has the DNA TGTGCCTCGGGAGACACAGATACGCAGTATTTT. Translated, it gives CASGDTDTQYF. V usage is TRBV7-9 and J usage is TRBJ2-3; tentatively, D is TRBD2 (6 bases). This CDR3 has 11 residues. V lost 11 bases, J lost 2 bases, and 8 bases lay in between. CDR1 and CDR2 (germline): SEHNR, FQNEAQ (reference sequence).

CDR3: CASSPPYNRGDIQYF. CDR3 DNA sequence: TGTGCCAGCAGTCCCCCTTATAACAGGGGAGACATTCAGTACTTC. The chain joins TRBV9 to TRBJ2-4; 7 bases line up with TRBD1. V lost 5 bases, J lost 8 bases, and 13 bases stayed unmatched. Germline V gene sequence: CDR1 SGDLS, CDR2 YYNGEE. The CDR3 contains 15 residues.

The chain recombines TRBV18 with TRBJ2-1, with D possibly being TRBD2 (7 bases). The CDR3 is made up of 16 amino acids. V was clipped by 5 bases and J by 1 base, with 15 bases between them. Germline CDR1 KGHSH, CDR2 LQKENI. CDR3 in amino acids: CASSKGGGRSYNEQFF. The CDR3 bases are TGTGCCAGCTCAAAGGGGGGGGGAAGATCCTACAATGAGCAGTTCTTC.

J is TRBJ1-4 and V is TRBV7-9; the D is unclear. In germline, CDR1 is SEHNR, CDR2 FQNEAQ (reference sequence). The CDR3 has 14 amino acids. The V end was cut by 3 bases, the J end by 5 bases, with 10 bases between. The CDR3 coding sequence is TGTGCCAGCAGCTTGAGACGAATCAATGAAAAACTGTTTTTT. It codes for CASSLRRINEKLFF.

The CDR3 coding sequence is TGTGCCAGTAGTATCACAGGGTTGGAAACCTATGGCTACACCTTC. Protein: CASSITGLETYGYTF. This chain uses TRBV19 with TRBJ1-2; tentative D call: TRBD1 (6 bases). V was pared by 3 bases and J by 4 bases, with 15 bases between. Germline V gene lookup returns CDR1 LNHDA and CDR2 SQIVND (reference sequence). There are 15 residues in the CDR3.

The genes are TRBV29-1 and TRBJ2-6, with a possible D match to TRBD2 (5 bases). The germline V gene encodes CDR1 SQVTM and CDR2 ANQGSEA. The CDR3 totals 15 residues. Trimming took 1 base from V and 4 from J, leaving 11 bases between them. This chain's CDR3 is CSVEARRSGANVLTF. CDR3 nucleotide sequence: TGCAGCGTTGAAGCCCGGAGGTCCGGGGCCAACGTCCTGACTTTC.

This clone was detected only once. This chain uses TRBV15 with TRBJ1-4; D unresolved. Trimming removed 0 bases at V and 8 bases at J, with 10 bases between. This CDR3 has 14 residues. CDR1 is LNHNV and CDR2 is YYDKDF in the germline V gene (reference sequence). The DNA of the CDR3 is TGTGCCACCAGCAGAGACCCAGGAGGCGAAAAACTGTTTTTT. This gives the protein CATSRDPGGEKLFF.

This chain connects TRBV5-1 to TRBJ2-3; 8 nucleotides match TRBD2. The V segment lost 0 bases and the J segment 11 bases; nucleotides outside the gene matches: 8. The CDR3 loop spans 14 amino acids. CDR1 and CDR2 from the germline V gene are SGHRS and YFSETQ. The CDR3 DNA sequence: TGCGCCAGCAGCTTGGACGCGGGGGGACGTGGGCAGTATTTT. Amino acid sequence: CASSLDAGGRGQYF.